These 24 T cell receptor beta chains were sequenced from one sample in a study of T cell responses to AZD1222 COVID-19 vaccine. TCRdb keeps only in-frame clones here, not all; method: immunoSEQ multiplex PCR. The sample consists of approximately 150,000 clones, about 91% of them appearing once. The input for sequencing was peripheral blood, taken on day 0 of MenACWY control vaccination. These receptor sequences come from an adult in good health.

The rearrangement links TRBV16 to TRBJ1-5; 8 nucleotides match TRBD1. The CDR3 is 18 residues long. Germline values: CDR1 KGHSY, CDR2 FQNENV. The junction had 13 bases not matched to a gene; V was cut back by 4 bases and J by 2 bases. CDR3 protein: CASSRHMTGAGGNQPQHF. CDR3 DNA: TGTGCCAGCAGCCGTCACATGACAGGGGCGGGAGGCAATCAGCCCCAGCATTTT.

This chain connects TRBV2 to TRBJ1-6; TRBD1 aligns across 11 bases. Trimming at V came to 6 bases and at J to 9 bases, leaving 10 bases not matched to a gene. There are 16 residues in the CDR3. CDR1 and CDR2 from the germline V gene are SNHLY and FYNNEI. The CDR3 coding sequence is TGTGCCAGCAGCGACAGGAGGGGACAGGGGGGTTCACCCCTCCACTTT. Amino acid sequence: CASSDRRGQGGSPLHF. Together with reference TRBV2 and TRBJ1-6, the CDR3 gives the full variable domain: EPEVTQTPSHQVTQMGQEVILRCVPISNHLYFYWYRQILGQKVEFLVSFYNNEISEKSEIFDDQFSVERPDGSNFTLKIRSTKLEDSAMYFCASSDRRGQGGSPLHFGNGTRLTVT.

The count of this clone is one. V gene TRBV7-9 combines with J gene TRBJ2-3, with D perhaps being TRBD1 or TRBD2 (5 bases each). Trimming left V 5 bases short and J 2 bases short, with 17 bases between. CDR1 and CDR2 (germline): SEHNR, FQNEAQ (reference sequence). The CDR3 runs 16 residues. As DNA, the CDR3 is TGTGCCAGCAGCATCCGGGACGATGAGTACACAGATACGCAGTATTTT. This codes for CASSIRDDEYTDTQYF.

This chain connects TRBV7-2 to TRBJ1-5; D call uncertain. The CDR3 totals 13 residues. Germline CDR1 is SGHTA and CDR2 is FQGNSA. V lost 2 bases to trimming and J lost 5 bases, with 7 bases between them. The CDR3 spells CASSLTTYQPQHF. In DNA form, the CDR3 reads TGTGCCAGCAGCTTAACGACATATCAGCCCCAGCATTTT. Variable domain in full (rest from reference TRBV7-2 and TRBJ1-5): GAGVSQSPSNKVTEKGKDVELRCDPISGHTALYWYRQSLGQGLEFLIYFQGNSAPDKSGLPSDRFSAERTGGSVSTLTIQRTQQEDSAVYLCASSLTTYQPQHFGDGTRLSIL.

Only one count was recorded for this clone. V and J are TRBV7-3 and TRBJ2-7, with TRBD1 identical over 8 bases. The germline V gene encodes CDR1 SGHTA and CDR2 FQGTGA. V lost 1 base to trimming and J lost 6 bases; unmatched junction nucleotides: 8. The CDR3 is made up of 15 amino acids. CDR3 in DNA: TGTGCCAGCAGCTTAAGGCAAGGGCAGGGGGCCGAGCAGTACTTC. Its translation: CASSLRQGQGAEQYF.

This chain connects TRBV2 to TRBJ1-1; the D gene is possibly TRBD1 (6 bases). V was cut by 4 bases and J by 7 bases, with 7 bases left in between. The CDR3 totals 11 residues. CDR1 is SNHLY and CDR2 is FYNNEI in the germline V gene. The CDR3 nucleotides read TGTGCCAGCAGTGGGGACAATGAAGCTTTCTTT. Translated: CASSGDNEAFF.

V usage is TRBV5-6 and J usage is TRBJ1-1; D ambiguous. Between the trimmed V and J ends, which lost 1 base and 5 bases, there was a span of 12 bases. The length of the CDR3 is 14 residues. CDR1 SGHDT and CDR2 YYEEEE come from the germline V gene. The DNA for the CDR3 is TGTGCCAGCAGCTTGTACAGATCCACAACTGAAGCTTTCTTT. Encoded protein: CASSLYRSTTEAFF.

This chain connects TRBV5-4 to TRBJ2-7, with D possibly matching TRBD2 (6 bases). The V and J ends lost 4 bases and 4 bases respectively, with 15 bases between them. The CDR3 extends over 14 amino acids. Germline CDR1 is SGHNT and CDR2 is YYREEE (reference sequence). CDR3 DNA: TGTGCCAGCAGCACGGGAGTCGGAGGGTACGAGCAGTACTTC. It specifies CASSTGVGGYEQYF.

This clone was detected only once. The chain recombines TRBV19 with TRBJ1-6; no firm D call. Trimming pared 6 bases from V and 8 bases from J, leaving 11 bases between. This CDR3 comprises 13 residues. From germline, CDR1 is LNHDA and CDR2 SQIVND (reference sequence). The DNA for the CDR3 is TGTGCCAGTAGCGGGAATAACGATTCACCCCTCCACTTT. It specifies CASSGNNDSPLHF. The full variable domain, in which reference TRBV19 and TRBJ1-6 provide the parts outside the CDR3, is DGGITQSPKYLFRKEGQNVTLSCEQNLNHDAMYWYRQDPGQGLRLIYYSQIVNDFQKGDIAEGYSVSREKKESFPLTVTSAQKNPTAFYLCASSGNNDSPLHFGNGTRLTVT.

The chain is built from TRBV27 and TRBJ2-7; TRBD2 matches 8 bases. J was trimmed by 2 bases and V by 6 bases; bases with no gene match: 6. The CDR3 loop spans 14 amino acids. The V gene's germline CDR1 is MNHEY and CDR2 SMNVEV (reference sequence). In DNA form, the CDR3 reads TGTGCCAGCAGGCGAGCGGGAGAGCCCTACGAGCAGTACTTC. Protein product: CASRRAGEPYEQYF.

The chain couples TRBV7-2 to TRBJ1-1, with TRBD1 matching over 8 bases. The V and J ends lost 4 bases and 4 bases, in that order; junction bases with no gene match: 5. Germline CDR1 SGHTA, CDR2 FQGNSA. CDR3 length: 14 amino acids. This CDR3 is CASSYSRGRTEAFF. In DNA form, the CDR3 reads TGTGCCAGCAGCTACTCCAGGGGGCGCACTGAAGCTTTCTTT. Variable domain in full (rest from reference TRBV7-2 and TRBJ1-1): GAGVSQSPSNKVTEKGKDVELRCDPISGHTALYWYRQSLGQGLEFLIYFQGNSAPDKSGLPSDRFSAERTGGSVSTLTIQRTQQEDSAVYLCASSYSRGRTEAFFGQGTRLTVV.

This clone has just one count. This rearrangement joins TRBV13 to TRBJ1-2, with D possibly being TRBD1 (5 bases). The V gene lost 6 bases and the J gene lost 3 bases, with 20 bases spanning the gap. The CDR3 covers 16 residues. The germline CDR1 and CDR2 sequences are PRHDT and FYEKMQ (reference sequence). CDR3 region: CASSRTPGSIDYGYTF. CDR3 DNA: TGTGCCAGCAGTAGAACTCCAGGGTCCATCGACTATGGCTACACCTTC.

A remark on this clone: Other nucleotide sequences from this sample produce the same CDR3. V is TRBV7-9 and J is TRBJ2-2; 9 positions match TRBD2. Germline-derived CDR1 and CDR2 are SEHNR and FQNEAQ (reference sequence). The CDR3 contains 15 residues. J was trimmed by 5 bases and V by 1 base; bases with no gene match: 2. The CDR3 DNA reads TGTGCCAGCAGCTTAGTTAGCGGGAGAACCGGGGAGCTGTTTTTT. Translation gives CASSLVSGRTGELFF.

The chain is built from TRBV11-3 and TRBJ2-7; 9 nucleotides align to TRBD1. The CDR3 is made up of 14 amino acids. V lost 4 bases and J lost 2; bases outside the gene matches: 3. Germline assignment: CDR1 SGHNT and CDR2 YENEEA. The CDR3 loop is CASSSYRGPYEQYF. The DNA of the CDR3 is TGTGCCAGCAGCTCCTACAGGGGGCCCTACGAGCAGTACTTC.

The rearrangement uses TRBV19 and TRBJ1-2; D remains ambiguous. CDR1 and CDR2 (germline): LNHDA, SQIVND (reference sequence). V lost 0 bases to trimming and J lost 4 bases, with 9 bases between them. This CDR3 spans 14 amino acids. The CDR3 region has the DNA TGTGCCAGTAGTATAGATTCGGCAGCCTATGGCTACACCTTC. This gives the protein CASSIDSAAYGYTF. The variable domain in full, with the rest retrieved from reference TRBV19 and TRBJ1-2, is DGGITQSPKYLFRKEGQNVTLSCEQNLNHDAMYWYRQDPGQGLRLIYYSQIVNDFQKGDIAEGYSVSREKKESFPLTVTSAQKNPTAFYLCASSIDSAAYGYTFGSGTRLTVV.

The chain's CDR3 is CASSLSRNTEAFF. DNA for the CDR3: TGTGCCAGCAGCTTATCGAGGAACACTGAAGCTTTCTTT. This chain connects TRBV7-2 to TRBJ1-1; D call uncertain. Trimming cost V 2 bases and J 1 base, with 5 bases left between them. The germline CDR1 and CDR2 sequences are SGHTA and FQGNSA. The CDR3 length is 13 residues.

The DNA for the CDR3 is TGTGCCAGCAGCTTGAACCGGGCCTCCAACTATGGCTACACCTTC. This sequence encodes CASSLNRASNYGYTF. J is TRBJ1-2 and V is TRBV7-3; unclear D gene. CDR3 length: 15 residues. Trimming took 3 bases from V and 2 from J, leaving 13 bases between them. CDR1 is SGHTA and CDR2 is FQGTGA in the germline V gene.

The rearrangement uses TRBV30 and TRBJ2-1; 14 positions match TRBD2. The CDR3 is made up of 14 amino acids. V gave up 3 bases and J gave up 6 bases; unmatched junction bases: 1. CDR1 is GTSNPN, CDR2 SVGIG, per germline (reference sequence). CDR3 sequence reads: CAWRTSGRGNEQFF. CDR3 sequence (DNA): TGTGCCTGGAGGACTAGCGGGAGGGGCAATGAGCAGTTCTTC.

The chain couples TRBV27 to TRBJ1-5, with D unresolved. The ends were cut back, 7 bases at V and 5 bases at J, with 12 bases in the middle. The length of the CDR3 is 13 residues. Germline loops: CDR1 MNHEY, CDR2 SMNVEV (reference sequence). The CDR3: CASIRQADQPQHF. CDR3 bases: TGTGCCAGCATCAGACAAGCAGATCAGCCCCAGCATTTT.

This rearrangement joins TRBV6-2 or TRBV6-3 to TRBJ1-2; D ambiguous. Germline CDR1 MNHEY, CDR2 SVGEGT. The CDR3 totals 15 residues. V was clipped by 0 bases and J by 8 bases, with 16 bases between them. The CDR3 protein is CASSYSRQTVLGYTF. CDR3 sequence (DNA): TGTGCCAGCAGTTACTCGAGGCAAACAGTTCTCGGCTACACCTTC.

V usage is TRBV10-3 and J usage is TRBJ1-1, with D possibly being TRBD1 (6 bases). The CDR3 covers 14 residues. Germline V gene data show CDR1 as ENHRY and CDR2 as SYGVKD. V lost 3 bases and J 1 base, leaving 9 bases between the germline ends. Written as DNA, the CDR3 is TGTGCCATCAGTGAAAGGGGGGCGAACACTGAAGCTTTCTTT. Translating gives CAISERGANTEAFF.

The chain has TRBV11-3 and TRBJ2-1; no firm D call. Trimming shortened V by 1 base and J by 2 bases, and 6 bases separated the two germline ends. Per the germline V gene, CDR1 is SGHNT and CDR2 is YENEEA. The CDR3 is 14 residues long. The CDR3 DNA is TGTGCCAGCAGCTTAGGTAGGACCTACAATGAGCAGTTCTTC. As protein: CASSLGRTYNEQFF.

The chain uses TRBV28 and TRBJ2-1; no reliable D call. CDR3 length: 16 amino acids. V gave up 1 base and J gave up 0 bases, with 10 bases separating them. CDR1 is MDHEN, CDR2 SYDVKM, per germline. The CDR3 protein is CASSLSSASSYNEQFF. CDR3 coding DNA: TGTGCCAGCAGTTTATCTTCAGCGAGCTCCTACAATGAGCAGTTCTTC.

The DNA for the CDR3 is TGTGCCAGCAGCTTAGGACCGAATGGCTACACCTTC. Amino acids: CASSLGPNGYTF. The rearrangement uses TRBV7-2 and TRBJ1-2; no clear D gene. Germline V gives CDR1 SGHTA, CDR2 FQGNSA. With 1 base removed from V and 6 bases from J, the gap between germline ends came to 6 bases. This CDR3 region has 12 residues.